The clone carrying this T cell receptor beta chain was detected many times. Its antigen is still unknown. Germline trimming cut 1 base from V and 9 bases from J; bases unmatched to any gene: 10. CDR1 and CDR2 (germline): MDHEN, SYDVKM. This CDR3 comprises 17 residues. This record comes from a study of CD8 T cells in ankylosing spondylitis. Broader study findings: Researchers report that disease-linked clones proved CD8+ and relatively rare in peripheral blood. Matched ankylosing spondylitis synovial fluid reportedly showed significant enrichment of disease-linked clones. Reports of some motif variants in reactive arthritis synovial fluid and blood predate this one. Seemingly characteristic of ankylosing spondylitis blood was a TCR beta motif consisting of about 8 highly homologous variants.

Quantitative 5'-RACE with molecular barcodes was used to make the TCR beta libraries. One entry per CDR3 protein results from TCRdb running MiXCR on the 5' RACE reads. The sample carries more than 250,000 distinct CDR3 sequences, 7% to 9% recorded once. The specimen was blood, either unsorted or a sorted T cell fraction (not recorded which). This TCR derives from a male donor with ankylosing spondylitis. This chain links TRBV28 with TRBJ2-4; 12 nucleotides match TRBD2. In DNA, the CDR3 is TGTGCCAGCAGTTTATTCCTAGCGGGAGGGCCAAGTGGCATTCAGTACTTC. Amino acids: CASSLFLAGGPSGIQYF.